The next 27 T cell receptor beta chains were all read from a single sample in a study of technical replicates of blood from a handful of donors. Sequencing used immunoSEQ multiplex PCR; TCRdb keeps in-frame clones, though not all of them. The table lists about 88,000 clones, about 90% of them singletons. Sequenced input: T cells isolated from PBMCs. These receptors were taken from a human donor in good health.

The rearrangement uses TRBV7-9 and TRBJ1-2; 7 bases agree with TRBD1. Per the germline V gene, CDR1 is SEHNR and CDR2 is FQNEAQ (reference sequence). The CDR3 sequence is 14 residues long. The J segment lost 4 bases and the V segment lost 6 bases, leaving 8 bases of the junction unmatched. The CDR3 DNA follows: TGTGCCAGCAGGGGCCCGACAGGGACCTATGGCTACACCTTC. Translation gives CASRGPTGTYGYTF.

This chain connects TRBV4-1 to TRBJ1-4; tentative D call: TRBD1 (6 bases). CDR1 is MGHRA and CDR2 is YSYEKL in the germline V gene. Deletions cut 4 bases from V and 6 bases from J, with 6 bases between. CDR3 size: 12 residues. In DNA form, the CDR3 reads TGCGCCAGCAGCCCAGGGGATGAAAAACTGTTTTTT. Translating it yields CASSPGDEKLFF.

The V gene is TRBV4-1, the J gene TRBJ2-6, with 16 bases aligning to TRBD2. The CDR3 sequence is 20 residues long. Looked up from germline, CDR1 is MGHRA and CDR2 is YSYEKL. Trimming took 2 bases from V and 3 from J; bases not matched to a gene: 7. The CDR3 DNA reads TGCGCCAGCAGCCAACCGGGACTAGCGGGAGGGCCTTATGGGGCCAACGTCCTGACTTTC. Its translation is CASSQPGLAGGPYGANVLTF.

J is TRBJ1-2 and V is TRBV28; no definite D call. V lost 5 bases to trimming and J lost 10 bases, with 17 bases between them. The CDR3 totals 13 residues. Germline lookup yields CDR1 MDHEN and CDR2 SYDVKM. In DNA form, the CDR3 reads TGTGCCAGCAGTGCCCACGGGTCGAATGACTACACCTTC. The encoded protein is CASSAHGSNDYTF.

The rearrangement joins TRBV19 to TRBJ1-1, with D hard to call. The CDR3 runs to 12 residues. Trimming cost V 6 bases and J 4 bases, with 9 bases left between them. Germline CDR1 LNHDA, CDR2 SQIVND (reference sequence). The CDR3 region is CASSAGFTEAFF. The CDR3, as DNA: TGTGCCAGTAGCGCAGGTTTCACTGAAGCTTTCTTT.

The V gene is TRBV11-2, the J gene TRBJ1-2; the D is unclear. Germline CDR1 and CDR2: SGHAT and FQNNGV. The V gene lost 3 bases and the J gene lost 4 bases, with 12 bases spanning the gap. The CDR3 length is 14 residues. DNA of the CDR3: TGTGCCAGCAGCTTTCTGGAGGGAGGCTATGGCTACACCTTC. It codes for CASSFLEGGYGYTF.

This sequence joins TRBV18 and TRBJ2-3; 8 positions match TRBD2. Germline assignment: CDR1 KGHSH and CDR2 LQKENI. The CDR3 totals 17 residues. Trimming cost V 3 bases and J 6 bases; bases outside gene matches: 14. The CDR3 region is CASSPPGLAGVMDTQYF. The CDR3 DNA follows: TGTGCCAGCTCACCGCCAGGACTAGCCGGAGTTATGGATACGCAGTATTTT.

This rearrangement joins TRBV7-2 to TRBJ2-1; no reliable D call. V was trimmed by 5 bases and J by 0 bases, leaving 14 bases between them. The germline gives CDR1 SGHTA, CDR2 FQGNSA. CDR3 length: 16 amino acids. The CDR3 DNA sequence: TGTGCCAGCAGCGCCTACAGCAGAAGCTCCTACAATGAGCAGTTCTTC. It is translated as CASSAYSRSSYNEQFF.

This clone has just one count. This sequence joins TRBV7-9 and TRBJ1-1; D is possibly TRBD1 (5 bases). Trimming took 3 bases from V and 11 from J, leaving 19 bases between them. CDR3 length equals 14 residues. Germline V lookup: CDR1 SEHNR, CDR2 FQNEAQ (reference sequence). The CDR3 DNA reads as TGTGCCAGCAGCTTTGGCGGGACTATGGATCATGCTTTCTTT. Protein sequence: CASSFGGTMDHAFF.

This clone is a singleton in its sample. The chain recombines TRBV6-5 with TRBJ1-5; D is undetermined. The CDR3 is made up of 14 amino acids. V shed 0 bases and J shed 2 bases, with 5 bases lying between them. The germline V gene encodes CDR1 MNHEY and CDR2 SVGAGI. The CDR3: CASSYSSGNQPQHF. CDR3 nucleotides: TGTGCCAGCAGTTACTCATCGGGCAATCAGCCCCAGCATTTT.

The chain is built from TRBV4-1 and TRBJ1-2; 8 bases agree with TRBD1. Germline CDR1 MGHRA, CDR2 YSYEKL. This CDR3 spans 16 amino acids. V lost 3 bases and J lost 6; bases outside the gene matches: 12. This chain's CDR3 is CASSQERKTGVNGYTF. As DNA, the CDR3 is TGCGCCAGCAGCCAGGAAAGAAAGACAGGGGTTAATGGCTACACCTTC.

Only a few counts were recorded for this clone. The rearrangement joins TRBV28 to TRBJ1-2; 7 nucleotides agree with TRBD1. The CDR3 totals 14 residues. Unmatched junction bases numbered 5, after V lost 3 bases and J lost 4 bases. CDR1 is MDHEN, CDR2 SYDVKM, per germline. CDR3 amino acids: CASSFPGTAYGYTF. CDR3 nucleotides: TGTGCCAGCAGTTTCCCAGGGACAGCCTATGGCTACACCTTC.

The V and J genes are TRBV20-1 and TRBJ2-1; 7 bases are a match to TRBD2. Germline V CDR1 and CDR2: DFQATT, SNEGSKA (reference sequence). The CDR3 contains 11 residues. With V trimmed by 8 bases and J by 5 bases, 3 bases remained unmatched. CDR3 nucleotides: TGCAGTTCTCGGGAGGACAATGAGCAGTTCTTC. Protein product: CSSREDNEQFF.

V usage is TRBV5-1 and J usage is TRBJ2-3, with TRBD1 identical over 7 bases. This CDR3 spans 14 amino acids. Germline CDR1 and CDR2: SGHRS and YFSETQ. V dropped 6 bases and J dropped 6; count of bases not matched to a gene: 10. Here the CDR3 reads CASKGQAAVDTQYF. CDR3 nucleotide sequence: TGCGCCAGCAAAGGACAGGCCGCAGTGGATACGCAGTATTTT. The full variable domain, rest sourced from reference TRBV5-1 and TRBJ2-3, is KAGVTQTPRYLIKTRGQQVTLSCSPISGHRSVSWYQQTPGQGLQFLFEYFSETQRNKGNFPGRFSGRQFSNSRSEMNVSTLELGDSALYLCASKGQAAVDTQYFGPGTRLTVL.

The gene calls are TRBV6-5 and TRBJ1-4; 8 bases are a match to TRBD1. J was trimmed by 9 bases and V by 5 bases; bases with no gene match: 11. The CDR3 loop spans 15 amino acids. Germline CDR1 reads MNHEY; CDR2 reads SVGAGI. CDR3 DNA: TGTGCCAGCAGTCCACCCGGGACAGGATTCAAAAAACTGTTTTTT. Encoded protein: CASSPPGTGFKKLFF.

The V gene is TRBV18, the J gene TRBJ2-7, with a tentative D call TRBD1 (5 bases). There are 15 residues in the CDR3. The V gene's germline CDR1 is KGHSH and CDR2 LQKENI. Trimming took 3 bases from V and 4 from J, leaving 16 bases between them. The CDR3 spells CASSPMAGKRYEQYF. Written as DNA, the CDR3 is TGTGCCAGCTCACCTATGGCAGGGAAAAGGTACGAGCAGTACTTC.

A single count supports this clone. This chain's CDR3 is CASTLAGLSSYEQYF. The CDR3 DNA sequence: TGTGCCAGCACGTTGGCGGGACTCTCTTCGTACGAGCAGTACTTC. J is TRBJ2-7 and V is TRBV2, with D perhaps TRBD2 (6 bases). The CDR3 contains 15 residues. Germline CDR1 reads SNHLY; CDR2 reads FYNNEI. Trimming removed 7 bases from V and 4 bases from J, with 20 bases in between. The whole variable domain, filled in from reference TRBV2 and TRBJ2-7, reads EPEVTQTPSHQVTQMGQEVILRCVPISNHLYFYWYRQILGQKVEFLVSFYNNEISEKSEIFDDQFSVERPDGSNFTLKIRSTKLEDSAMYFCASTLAGLSSYEQYFGPGTRLTVT.

V gene TRBV6-1 combines with J gene TRBJ2-1, with D hard to call. The CDR3 covers 10 residues. The germline V and J ends were trimmed by 2 bases and 15 bases, with 8 bases remaining between them. From germline, CDR1 is MNHNS and CDR2 SASEGT. CDR3 sequence reads: CASSEFSRFF. In DNA, the CDR3 is TGTGCCAGCAGTGAATTCTCGCGGTTCTTC.

The rearrangement uses TRBV5-4 and TRBJ2-2, with 8 bases matching TRBD2. V was pared by 0 bases and J by 5 bases, with 6 bases of the junction left unmatched. CDR1 SGHNT and CDR2 YYREEE come from the germline V gene (reference sequence). The CDR3 spans 16 residues. The CDR3: CASSLESGGFTGELFF. The CDR3, as DNA: TGTGCCAGCAGCTTGGAGAGCGGGGGATTTACCGGGGAGCTGTTTTTT.

The gene calls are TRBV12-5 and TRBJ2-5; 7 bases align to TRBD1. The CDR3 sequence is 14 residues long. Germline values: CDR1 LGHNT, CDR2 FRNRAP. The trim removed 1 base at V and 3 bases at J, leaving 2 bases unmatched. The CDR3 nucleotides read TGTGCTAGTGGTTTGGGGGACAGCAAAGAGACCCAGTACTTC. Translation gives CASGLGDSKETQYF.

The chain carries TRBV7-3 and TRBJ2-1, with 16 bases matching TRBD2. Germline CDR1 SGHTA, CDR2 FQGTGA. Unmatched junction bases numbered 5, after V lost 0 bases and J lost 9 bases. The length of the CDR3 is 17 residues. The CDR3 protein is CASSLTGTSGGAGEQFF. In DNA form, the CDR3 reads TGTGCCAGCAGCTTAACCGGGACTAGCGGGGGGGCCGGTGAGCAGTTCTTC.

The genes are TRBV10-2 and TRBJ1-5; D might be TRBD1 (5 bases). Per germline, CDR1 WSHSY and CDR2 SAAADI. The CDR3 covers 13 residues. V was trimmed by 7 bases and J by 4 bases, leaving 11 bases between them. CDR3 sequence reads: CASTLSGNQPQHF. In DNA, the CDR3 is TGCGCCAGCACGTTATCAGGGAATCAGCCCCAGCATTTT.

This chain connects TRBV29-1 to TRBJ1-4; the match to TRBD1 covers 7 bases. Germline loops: CDR1 SQVTM, CDR2 ANQGSEA. V gave up 3 bases and J gave up 0 bases; unmatched junction bases: 10. There are 17 residues in the CDR3. CDR3 region: CSVERWDRRATNEKLFF. The CDR3 bases are TGCAGCGTTGAGCGGTGGGACAGACGTGCAACTAATGAAAAACTGTTTTTT.

The chain recombines TRBV30 with TRBJ2-7; TRBD2 matches at 10 bases. V lost 3 bases to trimming and J lost 5 bases; unmatched junction nucleotides: 7. Germline loops: CDR1 GTSNPN, CDR2 SVGIG (reference sequence). The length of the CDR3 is 14 residues. CDR3 nucleotide sequence: TGTGCCTGGAGCCTCCTAGCGGGGGTCCACGAGCAGTACTTC. Amino acid sequence: CAWSLLAGVHEQYF.

The V call is TRBV19, the J call TRBJ2-7; 8 bases are a match to TRBD2. V lost 3 bases, J lost 8 bases, and 12 bases stayed unmatched. The germline V gene has CDR1 LNHDA and CDR2 SQIVND (reference sequence). This CDR3 has 15 residues. DNA for the CDR3: TGTGCCAGTAGTATCGGGGGCAGCGGGAGAGAGCAGCAGTACTTC. Protein: CASSIGGSGREQQYF. Drawing the rest from reference TRBV19 and TRBJ2-7, the complete variable domain is DGGITQSPKYLFRKEGQNVTLSCEQNLNHDAMYWYRQDPGQGLRLIYYSQIVNDFQKGDIAEGYSVSREKKESFPLTVTSAQKNPTAFYLCASSIGGSGREQQYFGPGTRLTVT.

This clone was seen once. The rearrangement uses TRBV18 and TRBJ1-5, with D maybe TRBD1 (5 bases). The CDR3 length is 14 residues. Germline CDR1 is KGHSH and CDR2 is LQKENI. V lost 6 bases, J lost 3 bases, and 12 bases lay in between. CDR3 DNA sequence: TGTGCCAGCTCGACTTCGGGGGACAATCAGCCCCAGCATTTT. As protein: CASSTSGDNQPQHF. The full variable domain, in which reference TRBV18 and TRBJ1-5 provide the parts outside the CDR3, is NAGVMQNPRHLVRRRGQEARLRCSPMKGHSHVYWYRQLPEEGLKFMVYLQKENIIDESGMPKERFSAEFPKEGPSILRIQQVVRGDSAAYFCASSTSGDNQPQHFGDGTRLSIL.

The rearrangement joins TRBV7-2 to TRBJ2-5; perhaps TRBD2 as D (6 bases). V lost 2 bases and J 1 base, leaving 8 bases between the germline ends. Germline values: CDR1 SGHTA, CDR2 FQGNSA. This CDR3 is built from 14 residues. This CDR3 reads CASSLRGFQETQYF. CDR3 sequence (DNA): TGTGCCAGCAGCTTACGGGGGTTCCAAGAGACCCAGTACTTC.